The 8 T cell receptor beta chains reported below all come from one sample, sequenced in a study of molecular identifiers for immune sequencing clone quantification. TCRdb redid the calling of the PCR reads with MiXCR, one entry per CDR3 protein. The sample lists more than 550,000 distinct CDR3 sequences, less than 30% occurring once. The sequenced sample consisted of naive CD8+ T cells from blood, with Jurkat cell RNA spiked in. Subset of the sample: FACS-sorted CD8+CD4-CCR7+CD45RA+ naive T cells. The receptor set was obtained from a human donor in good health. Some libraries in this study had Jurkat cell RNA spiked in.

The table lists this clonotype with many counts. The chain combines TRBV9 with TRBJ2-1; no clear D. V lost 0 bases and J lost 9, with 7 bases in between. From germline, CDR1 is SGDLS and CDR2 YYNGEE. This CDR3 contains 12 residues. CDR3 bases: TGTGCCAGCAGCGTAGAAGGCGGTGAGCAGTTCTTC. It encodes CASSVEGGEQFF.

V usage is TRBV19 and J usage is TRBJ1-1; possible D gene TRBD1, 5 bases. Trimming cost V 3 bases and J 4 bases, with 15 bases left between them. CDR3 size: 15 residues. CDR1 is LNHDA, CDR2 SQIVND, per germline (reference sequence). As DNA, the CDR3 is TGTGCCAGTAGTATTTTTGGACAAATGAGCACTGAAGCTTTCTTT. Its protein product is CASSIFGQMSTEAFF. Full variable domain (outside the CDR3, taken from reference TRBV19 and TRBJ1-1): DGGITQSPKYLFRKEGQNVTLSCEQNLNHDAMYWYRQDPGQGLRLIYYSQIVNDFQKGDIAEGYSVSREKKESFPLTVTSAQKNPTAFYLCASSIFGQMSTEAFFGQGTRLTVV.

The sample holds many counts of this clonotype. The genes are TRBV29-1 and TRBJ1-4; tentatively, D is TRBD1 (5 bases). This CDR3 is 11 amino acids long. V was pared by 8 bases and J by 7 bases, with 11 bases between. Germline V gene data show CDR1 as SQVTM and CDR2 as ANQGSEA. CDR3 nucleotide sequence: TGCAGCTACAGGTCGGCTGAAAAACTGTTTTTT. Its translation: CSYRSAEKLFF.

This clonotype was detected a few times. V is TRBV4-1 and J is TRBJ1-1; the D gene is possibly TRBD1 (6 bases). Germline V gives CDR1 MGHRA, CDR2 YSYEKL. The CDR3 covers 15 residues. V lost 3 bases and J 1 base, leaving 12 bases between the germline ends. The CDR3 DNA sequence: TGCGCCAGCAGCCACCCCGGGACACCGAACACTGAAGCTTTCTTT. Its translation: CASSHPGTPNTEAFF.

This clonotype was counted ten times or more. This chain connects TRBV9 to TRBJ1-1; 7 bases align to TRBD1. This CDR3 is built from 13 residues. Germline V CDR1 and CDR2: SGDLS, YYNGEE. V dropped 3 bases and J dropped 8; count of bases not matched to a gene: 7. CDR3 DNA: TGTGCCAGCAGCGACGAGGGACAGACCGAAGCTTTCTTT. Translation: CASSDEGQTEAFF.

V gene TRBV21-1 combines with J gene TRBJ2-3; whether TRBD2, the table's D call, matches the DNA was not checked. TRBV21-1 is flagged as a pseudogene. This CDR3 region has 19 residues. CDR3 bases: TGTGCCACCATACCGGACAGGACTAGCGGGATAAGTCGCACAGATACGCAGTATTTT. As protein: CATIPDRTSGISRTDTQYF.

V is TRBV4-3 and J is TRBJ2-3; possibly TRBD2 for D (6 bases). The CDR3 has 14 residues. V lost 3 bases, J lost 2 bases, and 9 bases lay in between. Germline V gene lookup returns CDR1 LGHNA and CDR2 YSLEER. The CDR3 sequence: CASSHGGTTDTQYF. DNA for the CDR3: TGCGCCAGCAGCCACGGGGGTACCACAGATACGCAGTATTTT.

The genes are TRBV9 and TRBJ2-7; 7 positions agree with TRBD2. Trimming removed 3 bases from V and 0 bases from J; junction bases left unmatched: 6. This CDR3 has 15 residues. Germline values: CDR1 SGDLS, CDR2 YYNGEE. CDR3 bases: TGTGCCAGCAGCGAGACCCCGGGGGGCTCCTACGAGCAGTACTTC. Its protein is CASSETPGGSYEQYF.